Described below is a single T cell receptor (beta chain) sequence and its context. These data are taken from a study of blood T cell repertoires in COVID-19. In the study overall: All recovered Cohort 3 donors got two negative PCRs, got clearance, or saw symptom resolution. T cells, B-cell-depleted T cells, or PBMCs provided the cDNA or gDNA that served as material.

All enrollees were about 18 to 89 years old and from 20 to 30 US areas. Measured with immunoSEQ multiplex PCR; TCRdb has only the in-frame clones, and not every one. This sample has some 200,000 clones, with roughly nine tenths found just once. The germline gives CDR1 LNHNV, CDR2 YYDKDF (reference sequence). V was clipped by 1 base and J by 4 bases; unmatched bases: 3. The length of the CDR3 is 14 residues. The receptor was isolated from a woman between 45 and 65 years old in a cohort exposed to, infected with or recovered from COVID-19 (not recorded which). The genes are TRBV15 and TRBJ1-1, with 7 bases identical to TRBD1. What was sequenced was PBMCs or T cells enriched from blood (not recorded which). DNA for the CDR3: TGTGCCACCAGCAGAGGAGGGGGCGTCACTGAAGCTTTCTTT. Its protein product is CATSRGGGVTEAFF.